This entry lists 5 T cell receptor beta chains sequenced from one sample in a study of response to subunit inactivated influenza vaccine. TCRdb re-called the RT-PCR reads through MiXCR, storing one row per CDR3 protein. The table shows more than 600,000 distinct CDR3 sequences, with about a fifth occurring only once. This sample comprised PBMCs from blood, obtained 5 days after vaccination. The receptors come from a man aged 50 to 60 who received an inactivated influenza vaccine.

This clonotype turned up a few times. The CDR3 is CASSQETLGLPDNEQFF. Written as DNA, the CDR3 is TGTGCCAGCAGCCAAGAAACGTTAGGACTGCCCGACAATGAGCAGTTCTTC. The rearrangement joins TRBV3-1 to TRBJ2-1; TRBD2 is a possible D gene (5 bases). The germline V gene has CDR1 LGHDT and CDR2 YNNKEL (reference sequence). This CDR3 comprises 17 residues. V lost 0 bases and J 5 bases, leaving 17 bases between the germline ends.

V gene TRBV7-2 combines with J gene TRBJ1-1, with D possibly matching TRBD1 (5 bases). The CDR3 runs to 14 residues. Looked up from germline, CDR1 is SGHTA and CDR2 is FQGNSA. The ends were cut back, 7 bases at V and 7 bases at J, with 19 bases in the middle. This CDR3 reads CASTGGVRIYEAFF. The CDR3 DNA is TGTGCCAGCACCGGAGGGGTCCGCATTTATGAAGCTTTCTTT.

The sample holds one count of this clonotype. The V call is TRBV2, the J call TRBJ2-4; D possibly corresponds to TRBD1 (6 bases). V lost 5 bases and J lost 3, with 17 bases in between. The CDR3 runs 16 residues. Germline-derived CDR1 and CDR2 are SNHLY and FYNNEI. The CDR3 sequence: CASSLDTGTIKNIQYF. CDR3 DNA sequence: TGTGCCAGCAGTTTGGACACCGGGACAATCAAAAACATTCAGTACTTC.

Only a few counts were recorded for this clonotype. This chain joins TRBV11-1 and TRBJ2-1, with TRBD1 identical over 8 bases. The CDR3 spans 18 residues. The ends lost 4 bases at V and 8 bases at J; junction bases unmatched: 19. Germline V gene sequence: CDR1 SGHAT, CDR2 FQDESV (reference sequence). CDR3 sequence: CASSSDRVRFGFVDEQFF. DNA of the CDR3: TGTGCCAGCAGCTCGGACAGGGTTCGCTTCGGGTTCGTTGATGAGCAGTTCTTC.

This clonotype was detected only a few times. The chain has TRBV6-2 or TRBV6-3 and TRBJ2-3; tentatively, D is TRBD1 or TRBD2 (5 bases each). The germline gives CDR1 MNHEY, CDR2 SVGEGT. This CDR3 has 13 amino acids. Trimming left V 2 bases short and J 8 bases short, with 11 bases between. For the CDR3, the DNA is TGTGCCAGCAGTTACACGGGACGCCTTACGCAGTATTTT. It codes for CASSYTGRLTQYF.